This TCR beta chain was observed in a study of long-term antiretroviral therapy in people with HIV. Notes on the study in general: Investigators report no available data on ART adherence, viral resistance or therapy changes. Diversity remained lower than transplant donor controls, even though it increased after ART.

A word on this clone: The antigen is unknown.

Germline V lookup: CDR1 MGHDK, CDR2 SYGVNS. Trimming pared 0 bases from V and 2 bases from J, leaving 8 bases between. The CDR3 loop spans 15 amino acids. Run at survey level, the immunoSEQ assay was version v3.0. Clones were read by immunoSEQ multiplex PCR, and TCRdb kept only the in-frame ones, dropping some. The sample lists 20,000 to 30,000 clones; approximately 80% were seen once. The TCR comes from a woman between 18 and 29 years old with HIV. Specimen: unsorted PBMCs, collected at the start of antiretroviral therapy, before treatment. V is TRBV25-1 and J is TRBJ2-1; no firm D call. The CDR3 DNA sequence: TGTGCCAGCAGTGAATATACGGTACCCTACAATGAGCAGTTCTTC. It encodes CASSEYTVPYNEQFF. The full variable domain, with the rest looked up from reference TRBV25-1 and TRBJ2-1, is EADIYQTPRYLVIGTGKKITLECSQTMGHDKMYWYQQDPGMELHLIHYSYGVNSTEKGDLSSESTVSRIRTEHFPLTLESARPSHTSQYLCASSEYTVPYNEQFFGPGTRLTVL.